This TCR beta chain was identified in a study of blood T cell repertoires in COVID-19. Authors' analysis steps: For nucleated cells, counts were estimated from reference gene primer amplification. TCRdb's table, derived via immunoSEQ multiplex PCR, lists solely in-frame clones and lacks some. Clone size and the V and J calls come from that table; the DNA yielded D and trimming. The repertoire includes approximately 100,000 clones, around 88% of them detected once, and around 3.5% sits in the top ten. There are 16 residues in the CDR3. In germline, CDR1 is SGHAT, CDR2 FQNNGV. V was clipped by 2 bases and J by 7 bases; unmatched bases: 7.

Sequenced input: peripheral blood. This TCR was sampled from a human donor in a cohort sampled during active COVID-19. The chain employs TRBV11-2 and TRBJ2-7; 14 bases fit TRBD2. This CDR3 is CASSLTPGLAGGEQYF. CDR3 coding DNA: TGTGCCAGCAGCTTAACCCCAGGACTAGCGGGAGGTGAGCAGTACTTC. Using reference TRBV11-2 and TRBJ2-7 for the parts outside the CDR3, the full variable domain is EAGVAQSPRYKIIEKRQSVAFWCNPISGHATLYWYQQILGQGPKLLIQFQNNGVVDDSQLPKDRFSAERLKGVDSTLKIQPAKLEDSAVYLCASSLTPGLAGGEQYFGPGTRLTVT.